Sequencing of this TCR beta chain was carried out in a study of breast tumors, draining lymph nodes, adjacent tissues. Study outcomes and limitations: That most tumor T cells come from lymph nodes remained unproven. The data were judged consistent with most tumor T cells coming from lymph node and expanding in tumor. Tumor repertoires ranked between lymph nodes and nontumor tissue in diversity, with V and J gene preferences. Luminal-like breast cancer showed significantly greater tumor-nontumor repertoire similarity than basal-like breast cancer did.

MiXCR, applied by TCRdb to the multiplex PCR reads, yields one record per CDR3 protein. The sample records approximately 120,000 distinct CDR3 sequences, roughly 20% being singletons. Breast cancer patients provided tissue from their axillary draining lymph nodes. V shed 1 base and J 3 bases; nucleotides not matched to a gene: 9. Germline V CDR1 and CDR2: SGHNT, YYREEE (reference sequence). This CDR3 has 16 residues. With respect to this clonotype: Its antigen is unidentified.

Specimen: axillary lymph node tissue. This clonotype was sampled from a female donor with breast cancer. Some clones in this sample may be carry-over from other donors' samples. V is TRBV5-4 and J is TRBJ2-5; 7 bases agree with TRBD1. The chain's CDR3 is CASSLTPRDSKETQYF. The CDR3 coding sequence is TGTGCCAGCAGCTTGACCCCCCGGGACAGTAAAGAGACCCAGTACTTC. Drawing the rest from reference TRBV5-4 and TRBJ2-5, the complete variable domain is ETGVTQSPTHLIKTRGQQVTLRCSSQSGHNTVSWYQQALGQGPQFIFQYYREEENGRGNFPPRFSGLQFPNYSSELNVNALELDDSALYLCASSLTPRDSKETQYFGPGTRLLVL.